The 14 T cell receptor beta chains presented below share a single source sample, sequenced in a study of Ad26.COV2.S vaccination and SARS-CoV-2 variants. Data came from immunoSEQ multiplex PCR; TCRdb stores just in-frame clones and leaves some out. The sample carries roughly 92,000 clones, roughly 84% recorded once. The sequencing here drew on peripheral blood, taken after recovery from COVID-19. These TCRs come from a human donor who had recovered from COVID-19.

The chain links TRBV6-2 or TRBV6-3 to TRBJ1-4; 8 bases are a match to TRBD1. The CDR3 loop spans 15 amino acids. With V trimmed by 4 bases and J by 6 bases, 7 bases remained unmatched. The germline gives CDR1 MNHEY, CDR2 SVGEGT. The chain's CDR3 is CASSSMDRADEKLFF. CDR3 nucleotides: TGTGCCAGCAGTTCGATGGACAGGGCGGATGAAAAACTGTTTTTT.

Only a few counts were recorded for this clone. This sequence joins TRBV13 and TRBJ1-5; D is unclear. Germline V gene lookup returns CDR1 PRHDT and CDR2 FYEKMQ (reference sequence). CDR3 length: 13 residues. Deletions cut 3 bases from V and 8 bases from J, with 11 bases between. CDR3 DNA sequence: TGTGCCAGCAGCTTCGGGCCCTTTGAGCCCCAGCATTTT. Its protein is CASSFGPFEPQHF.

The rearrangement links TRBV11-2 to TRBJ2-7, with D hard to call. This CDR3 region has 14 residues. V lost 0 bases and J 2 bases, leaving 8 bases between the germline ends. Germline V CDR1 and CDR2: SGHAT, FQNNGV. CDR3 in amino acids: CASSLDGFPYEQYF. Here the CDR3 DNA reads TGTGCCAGCAGCTTAGATGGGTTCCCCTACGAGCAGTACTTC.

The rearrangement links TRBV28 to TRBJ2-3; 7 bases are a match to TRBD2. J gave up 0 bases and V 5 bases, and 5 bases lay outside the gene matches. Germline CDR1 MDHEN, CDR2 SYDVKM. The CDR3 totals 15 residues. The CDR3 DNA is TGTGCCAGCAGTCTAAGCGGGGCTAGCACAGATACGCAGTATTTT. Residues: CASSLSGASTDTQYF.

This clone was recorded once. The chain links TRBV7-3 to TRBJ2-1; the D is unclear. V was trimmed by 5 bases and J by 6 bases, leaving 11 bases between them. In germline, CDR1 is SGHTA, CDR2 FQGTGA. This CDR3 has 13 residues. The CDR3 is CASSESTLNEQFF. The CDR3 nucleotides read TGTGCCAGCAGCGAAAGCACTCTCAATGAGCAGTTCTTC.

This chain joins TRBV7-3 and TRBJ2-1; D assignment may be TRBD1 or TRBD2 (6 bases each). Per germline, CDR1 SGHTA and CDR2 FQGTGA. The CDR3 consists of 16 residues. Trimming pared 5 bases from V and 0 bases from J, leaving 14 bases between. The CDR3 protein is CASSPSGDFSYNEQFF. CDR3 bases: TGTGCCAGCAGCCCATCAGGGGACTTCTCCTACAATGAGCAGTTCTTC.

The CDR3 sequence: CASGLATGNYGYTF. The CDR3 DNA reads as TGTGCTAGTGGTTTGGCGACCGGTAACTATGGCTACACCTTC. The chain employs TRBV12-5 and TRBJ1-2; D unresolved. This CDR3 comprises 14 residues. CDR1 LGHNT and CDR2 FRNRAP come from the germline V gene. Deletions cut 1 base from V and 1 base from J, with 7 bases between.

The genes are TRBV19 and TRBJ2-5, with 10 bases lining up with TRBD2. V lost 7 bases to trimming and J lost 2 bases; unmatched junction nucleotides: 4. This CDR3 comprises 14 residues. Germline V gene lookup returns CDR1 LNHDA and CDR2 SQIVND (reference sequence). This CDR3 is CASKRAGGQETQYF. The CDR3 region has the DNA TGTGCCAGTAAGAGAGCGGGAGGGCAAGAGACCCAGTACTTC. Complete variable domain (other parts from reference TRBV19 and TRBJ2-5): DGGITQSPKYLFRKEGQNVTLSCEQNLNHDAMYWYRQDPGQGLRLIYYSQIVNDFQKGDIAEGYSVSREKKESFPLTVTSAQKNPTAFYLCASKRAGGQETQYFGPGTRLLVL.

DNA for the CDR3: TGTGCCAGCAGTGACCTGACAGGGGCAGGGGAGACCCAGTACTTC. The encoded protein is CASSDLTGAGETQYF. The rearrangement joins TRBV6-1 to TRBJ2-5; TRBD1 agrees at 8 bases. Losses at the gene ends were 3 bases for V and 5 bases for J; bases not matched to a gene: 8. The CDR3 contains 15 residues. Germline CDR1 MNHNS, CDR2 SASEGT.

V usage is TRBV7-5 and J usage is TRBJ2-5; whether TRBD2, the table's D call, matches the DNA was not checked. TRBV7-5 is labeled a pseudogene. The CDR3 totals 17 residues. CDR3 amino acids: CVRSSGLAGGFRETQYF. Here the CDR3 DNA reads TGTGTCAGAAGCTCAGGACTAGCGGGAGGGTTTAGAGAGACCCAGTACTTC.

This sequence joins TRBV28 and TRBJ2-7; D may correspond to TRBD1 or TRBD2 (5 bases each). V was pared by 4 bases and J by 7 bases, with 11 bases between. The CDR3 is 12 residues long. Germline-derived CDR1 and CDR2 are MDHEN and SYDVKM. This CDR3 is CASSWDPQEQYF. The CDR3 region has the DNA TGTGCCAGCAGTTGGGACCCCCAGGAGCAGTACTTC. Drawing the rest from reference TRBV28 and TRBJ2-7, the complete variable domain is DVKVTQSSRYLVKRTGEKVFLECVQDMDHENMFWYRQDPGLGLRLIYFSYDVKMKEKGDIPEGYSVSREKKERFSLILESASTNQTSMYLCASSWDPQEQYFGPGTRLTVT.

The chain joins TRBV7-6 to TRBJ2-1; a weak D match, TRBD2 (6 bases). From germline, CDR1 is SGHVS and CDR2 FNYEAQ. V was pared by 5 bases and J by 6 bases, with 20 bases between. This CDR3 comprises 16 residues. CDR3 coding DNA: TGTGCCAGCAGCATGATACGGGGGTCCGCCTTCAATGAGCAGTTCTTC. Translated: CASSMIRGSAFNEQFF.

The chain is built from TRBV5-4 and TRBJ1-1; no clear D. CDR1 SGHNT and CDR2 YYREEE come from the germline V gene (reference sequence). V was cut by 0 bases and J by 1 base, with 10 bases left in between. The CDR3 is 15 residues long. The CDR3: CASSLASGGNTEAFF. The CDR3, as DNA: TGTGCCAGCAGCTTGGCCTCCGGCGGGAACACTGAAGCTTTCTTT. Full variable domain (outside the CDR3, taken from reference TRBV5-4 and TRBJ1-1): ETGVTQSPTHLIKTRGQQVTLRCSSQSGHNTVSWYQQALGQGPQFIFQYYREEENGRGNFPPRFSGLQFPNYSSELNVNALELDDSALYLCASSLASGGNTEAFFGQGTRLTVV.

CDR3 coding DNA: TGTGCCAGCAGGGGGACGGACAGGGTGGATGGCTACACCTTC. Protein sequence: CASRGTDRVDGYTF. The chain has TRBV11-3 and TRBJ1-2, with 8 bases matching TRBD1. V shed 6 bases and J 6 bases; nucleotides not matched to a gene: 9. CDR1 and CDR2 from the germline V gene are SGHNT and YENEEA. CDR3 length: 14 amino acids.